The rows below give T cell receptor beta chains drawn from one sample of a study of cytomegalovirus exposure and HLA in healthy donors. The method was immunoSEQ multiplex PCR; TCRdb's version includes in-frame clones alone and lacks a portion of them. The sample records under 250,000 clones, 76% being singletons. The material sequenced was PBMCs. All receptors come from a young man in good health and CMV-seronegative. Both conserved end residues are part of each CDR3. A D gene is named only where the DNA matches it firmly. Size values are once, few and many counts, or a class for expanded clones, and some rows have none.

cdr3_nt: TGTGCCAGCAGTTTAGGCCCCTCGGGATTGTTTTATGAGCAGTACTTC
cdr3_aa: CASSLGPSGLFYEQYF
j_call: TRBJ2-7
d_call: .
v_call: TRBV27
clone_size: .

cdr3_nt: TGCGCCAGCAGCTTGACTACCGACGGATACTACGAGCAGTACTTC
cdr3_aa: CASSLTTDGYYEQYF
j_call: TRBJ2-7
d_call: .
v_call: TRBV5-1
clone_size: few

cdr3_nt: TGTGCCAGCAGCTTGAATACAGGGGGGACTGAAGCTTTCTTT
cdr3_aa: CASSLNTGGTEAFF
j_call: TRBJ1-1
d_call: TRBD1
v_call: TRBV7-3
clone_size: .

cdr3_nt: TGTGCCAGCACCAAAAGGGGGAACACTGAAGCTTTCTTT
cdr3_aa: CASTKRGNTEAFF
j_call: TRBJ1-1
d_call: .
v_call: TRBV27
clone_size: .

cdr3_nt: TGTGCCAGCAGCACCGGGACTAGCGTCGATACGCAGTATTTT
cdr3_aa: CASSTGTSVDTQYF
j_call: TRBJ2-3
d_call: TRBD2
v_call: TRBV7-3
clone_size: .

cdr3_nt: TGTGCCAGCAGGAACACATGGAGCACAGATACGCAGTATTTT
cdr3_aa: CASRNTWSTDTQYF
j_call: TRBJ2-3
d_call: .
v_call: TRBV2
clone_size: once

cdr3_nt: TGTGCCAGCAGCCCACAGGGTCTCGGTCGCAGTGAGCAGTTCTTC
cdr3_aa: CASSPQGLGRSEQFF
j_call: TRBJ2-1
d_call: .
v_call: TRBV7-2
clone_size: .

cdr3_nt: TGTGCCAGCGGAGGGCAGGGAGGTCAGCCCCAGCATTTT
cdr3_aa: CASGGQGGQPQHF
j_call: TRBJ1-5
d_call: .
v_call: TRBV27
clone_size: .

cdr3_nt: TGTGCCAGTACCATACGGGACAAAGGGTTTGGTGGCTACACCTTC
cdr3_aa: CASTIRDKGFGGYTF
j_call: TRBJ1-2
d_call: .
v_call: TRBV19
clone_size: .

cdr3_nt: TGTGCCAGTAGGGGAAGGGGCTCCTACGAGCAGTACTTC
cdr3_aa: CASRGRGSYEQYF
j_call: TRBJ2-7
d_call: .
v_call: TRBV19
clone_size: .

cdr3_nt: TGTGCCAGCAGTGAATTTGGGGCATACGAGCAGTACTTC
cdr3_aa: CASSEFGAYEQYF
j_call: TRBJ2-7
d_call: .
v_call: TRBV25-1
clone_size: .

cdr3_nt: TGTTCCAGCAGCTCCCCGGTGAGGCGGGAGATTGGGTACGAGCAGTACTTC
cdr3_aa: CSSSSPVRREIGYEQYF
j_call: TRBJ2-7
d_call: TRBD2
v_call: TRBV7-9
clone_size: .

cdr3_nt: TGCAGCGTTCCACTAGCCCACGAGCAGTACTTC
cdr3_aa: CSVPLAHEQYF
j_call: TRBJ2-7
d_call: .
v_call: TRBV29-1
clone_size: .

cdr3_nt: TGTGCCATCCGGTCGGGGACTAGCGGGATATCAGATACGCAGTATTTT
cdr3_aa: CAIRSGTSGISDTQYF
j_call: TRBJ2-3
d_call: TRBD2
v_call: TRBV10-3
clone_size: .

cdr3_nt: TGCGCCAGCAGCGGGAGGGCGGGAGGGCCCCCTTACAATGAGCAGTTCTTC
cdr3_aa: CASSGRAGGPPYNEQFF
j_call: TRBJ2-1
d_call: TRBD2
v_call: TRBV10-2
clone_size: .

cdr3_nt: TGTGCCAGCAGCTATACTGGACAGAGAAATGAAAAACTGTTTTTT
cdr3_aa: CASSYTGQRNEKLFF
j_call: TRBJ1-4
d_call: .
v_call: TRBV5-5
clone_size: .

cdr3_nt: TGTGCCAGTAGTTCCCATCGGACAGGGGGGTTCGGGGAGCTGTTTTTT
cdr3_aa: CASSSHRTGGFGELFF
j_call: TRBJ2-2
d_call: TRBD1
v_call: TRBV19
clone_size: few

cdr3_nt: TGTGCCAGCAGCTTGGCCCCCCGGACAGGGGGCGCGAACACTGAAGCTTTCTTT
cdr3_aa: CASSLAPRTGGANTEAFF
j_call: TRBJ1-1
d_call: TRBD1
v_call: TRBV5-5
clone_size: .

cdr3_nt: TGTGCCAGCAGCTCTGCGTACGAGCAGTACTTC
cdr3_aa: CASSSAYEQYF
j_call: TRBJ2-7
d_call: .
v_call: TRBV7-9
clone_size: .

cdr3_nt: TGTGCCAGTAGTATAGGGGCAGGGAATGAGCAGTTCTTC
cdr3_aa: CASSIGAGNEQFF
j_call: TRBJ2-1
d_call: .
v_call: TRBV19
clone_size: .

cdr3_nt: TGCAGCGTTGACGGGACAGGGGAAGGCCAAGAGACCCAGTACTTC
cdr3_aa: CSVDGTGEGQETQYF
j_call: TRBJ2-5
d_call: TRBD1
v_call: TRBV29-1
clone_size: .

cdr3_nt: TGTGCCAGCAGCTCTCTAACAGCTGCGAACACCGGGGAGCTGTTTTTT
cdr3_aa: CASSSLTAANTGELFF
j_call: TRBJ2-2
d_call: .
v_call: TRBV9
clone_size: .

cdr3_nt: TGTGCCAGCAGCGAATCGGACAGGGTGGATGGCTACACCTTC
cdr3_aa: CASSESDRVDGYTF
j_call: TRBJ1-2
d_call: TRBD1
v_call: TRBV6-5
clone_size: few

cdr3_nt: TGTGCCAGCAGTTATGGGACTAGCGGTTACAATGAGCAGTTCTTC
cdr3_aa: CASSYGTSGYNEQFF
j_call: TRBJ2-1
d_call: TRBD2
v_call: TRBV6-6
clone_size: .

cdr3_nt: TGTGCCAGCAGCCTCTCCGTCAGCTCTGGAAACACCATATATTTT
cdr3_aa: CASSLSVSSGNTIYF
j_call: TRBJ1-3
d_call: .
v_call: TRBV6-5
clone_size: few

cdr3_nt: TGCGCCAGCAGCCAAGAGAAGAGGGTTGAAGGCTACGAGCAGTACTTC
cdr3_aa: CASSQEKRVEGYEQYF
j_call: TRBJ2-7
d_call: .
v_call: TRBV4-1
clone_size: .

cdr3_nt: TGCGCCAGCAGCTCAACCATAGGACTAGCCAACACCGGGGAGCTGTTTTTT
cdr3_aa: CASSSTIGLANTGELFF
j_call: TRBJ2-2
d_call: TRBD2
v_call: TRBV5-1
clone_size: few

cdr3_nt: TGTGCCAGTAGCCCCGACCGCGGGGGAGGCTACACCTTC
cdr3_aa: CASSPDRGGGYTF
j_call: TRBJ1-2
d_call: .
v_call: TRBV19
clone_size: few

cdr3_nt: TGTGCCAGCAAAATAACGGGAGGAGTCTCCGAGCAGTACTTC
cdr3_aa: CASKITGGVSEQYF
j_call: TRBJ2-7
d_call: TRBD2
v_call: TRBV19
clone_size: few

cdr3_nt: TGCGCCAGCAGCCAAGACCTTGGACAGGGGTTTGAGCAGTACTTC
cdr3_aa: CASSQDLGQGFEQYF
j_call: TRBJ2-7
d_call: TRBD1
v_call: TRBV4-1
clone_size: .

cdr3_nt: TGTGCCAGCAGTGAACCAGAACAGGGGGACCTCTACGAGCAGTACTTC
cdr3_aa: CASSEPEQGDLYEQYF
j_call: TRBJ2-7
d_call: TRBD1
v_call: TRBV2
clone_size: .

cdr3_nt: TGTGCCAGTATCAGGAGGGAGGGGACTAATGAAAAACTGTTTTTT
cdr3_aa: CASIRREGTNEKLFF
j_call: TRBJ1-4
d_call: .
v_call: TRBV19
clone_size: once

cdr3_nt: TGTGCCAGCAGGGGGGCCGGGACCCAGGGTCAGCCCCAGCATTTT
cdr3_aa: CASRGAGTQGQPQHF
j_call: TRBJ1-5
d_call: .
v_call: TRBV6-1
clone_size: .

cdr3_nt: TGTGCCAGTAGAGGGGGACAGGGTTTCACCGGGGAGCTGTTTTTT
cdr3_aa: CASRGGQGFTGELFF
j_call: TRBJ2-2
d_call: TRBD1
v_call: TRBV7-2
clone_size: .

cdr3_nt: TGCGCCAGCAGCCCCGGGACCCAAGGGGGACTAGCGGGAGATGGAGGAGAGACCCAGTACTTC
cdr3_aa: CASSPGTQGGLAGDGGETQYF
j_call: TRBJ2-5
d_call: TRBD2
v_call: TRBV4-1
clone_size: .

cdr3_nt: TGCACCAGCAGCCAAGAGGGTCCCGGACTCCCCTCCTACGAGCAGTACTTC
cdr3_aa: CTSSQEGPGLPSYEQYF
j_call: TRBJ2-7
d_call: .
v_call: TRBV1
clone_size: .

cdr3_nt: TGCGCCAGCAGTACCGGGACAGCGAGCTCCTATAATTCACCCCTCCACTTT
cdr3_aa: CASSTGTASSYNSPLHF
j_call: TRBJ1-6
d_call: TRBD1
v_call: TRBV5-1
clone_size: .

cdr3_nt: TGTGCCAGCTCACCACGGGGACAGGGATGGGAGACCCAGTACTTC
cdr3_aa: CASSPRGQGWETQYF
j_call: TRBJ2-5
d_call: TRBD1
v_call: TRBV18
clone_size: .

cdr3_nt: TGTGCCAGCAGTTACTCAGACAGGGCCATTTTGGGTGAAGCTTTCTTT
cdr3_aa: CASSYSDRAILGEAFF
j_call: TRBJ1-1
d_call: TRBD1
v_call: TRBV6-5
clone_size: .